This is a list of T cell receptor beta chains from one sample in a study of shared clonotypes between healthy human individuals. This table comes from immunoSEQ multiplex PCR, and its TCRdb copy is limited to in-frame clones, with some not included. This sample has roughly 640,000 clones, with around 74% found just once. The sequenced sample consisted of memory CD4+ T cells sorted from blood. The receptors derive from a young woman in good health. CDR3s include the opening cysteine and the closing phenylalanine or tryptophan. Fields, in order: J gene, clone size, V gene, D gene, CDR3 protein. D genes are given only for firm matches. The size field is filled for only some rows; it gives once, few, many or a size class.

TRBJ1-4	.	TRBV11-2	.	CASSLHYNEKLFF
TRBJ1-2	few	TRBV2	.	CASAPGTDYGYTF
TRBJ1-5	.	TRBV19	.	CATGGAGVSYQPQHF
.	.	TRBV14	.	CASSQDPAGKVEQYF
TRBJ2-3	.	TRBV30	.	CAWESGDTQYF
TRBJ1-5	.	TRBV4-1	TRBD1	CASSRTGNTNQPQHF
TRBJ1-2	few	TRBV27	TRBD1	CASSSSRGQGALGYTF
TRBJ2-3	many	TRBV4-1	.	CASSQATRLADTQYF
TRBJ1-2	.	TRBV19	.	CASSRANYGYTF
TRBJ1-5	.	TRBV5-1	.	CASSLGGPYNQPQHF
TRBJ1-2	.	TRBV7-9	TRBD1	CASSSRQGKSIKDGYTF
TRBJ1-6	.	TRBV18	.	CASSLEGWNSPLHF
TRBJ1-1	.	TRBV7-8	.	CASSLAGSRGAFF
TRBJ1-5	few	TRBV11-2	.	CASSLDGNQPQHF
TRBJ2-3	few	TRBV6-5	.	CASRPQGNTDTQYF
TRBJ1-4	few	TRBV19	.	CASSIMSNEKLFF
TRBJ1-1	.	TRBV6-1	TRBD1	CASRARTGYTEAFF
TRBJ1-2	.	TRBV28	.	CASRDTYYGYTF
TRBJ1-2	.	TRBV18	.	CASSPGSSYYGYTF
TRBJ2-1	.	TRBV27	TRBD2	CASSSNKAVTSGGGNEQFF
TRBJ2-3	.	TRBV7-8	TRBD2	CAENENPSGRSTDTQYF
TRBJ2-1	.	TRBV7-3	.	CASSPSNNEQFF
TRBJ2-3	.	TRBV5-4	.	CASSSDSDTQYF
TRBJ2-7	.	TRBV28	TRBD1	CASSPRTGGYEQYF
TRBJ2-1	.	TRBV10-2	TRBD2	CASRETRLAGWNEQFF
TRBJ2-5	few	TRBV7-9	.	CASSPGHETQYF
TRBJ2-4	.	TRBV27	.	CASSLRPGYQNIQYF
TRBJ2-1	.	TRBV6-5	.	CASRYSSLNEQFF
TRBJ2-7	few	TRBV4-1	TRBD2	CASSLIAGVYEQYF
TRBJ1-1	few	TRBV7-8	.	CASSPKPAGKRAFF
TRBJ2-7	.	TRBV18	TRBD1	CASSPRQGTYEQYF
TRBJ2-5	.	TRBV5-5	TRBD1	CASSLGQGGTGETQYF
TRBJ2-1	many	TRBV10-3	TRBD1	CAISPTGDNEQFF
TRBJ2-7	.	TRBV27	.	CASSLYRDAYEQYF
TRBJ2-7	once	TRBV28	.	CASSSNRYEQYF
TRBJ1-2	.	TRBV30	.	CAWSVLGGRGYTF
TRBJ2-1	many	TRBV9	.	CASSETGREHNEQFF
TRBJ1-2	few	TRBV28	.	CASSSTGRYGYTF
TRBJ2-3	few	TRBV9	.	CASSVDEGRTDTQYF
TRBJ1-1	.	TRBV28	TRBD1	CASRHQQGSTEAFF
TRBJ2-2	.	TRBV5-1	.	CASSFDGRNTGELFF
TRBJ2-3	.	TRBV7-9	TRBD2	CASSLPGLAGSSADTQYF
TRBJ2-5	.	TRBV29-1	.	CSVDFTQETQYF
TRBJ2-7	.	TRBV18	.	CASSPGNPYEQYF
TRBJ2-7	.	TRBV5-1	TRBD1	CASTRTGGNYEQYF
TRBJ1-1	.	TRBV5-1	TRBD1	CASSLIVGTVNTEAFF
TRBJ2-7	.	TRBV19	TRBD2	CASSTFSGRVYEQYF
TRBJ1-5	.	TRBV28	.	CASSLYRRVLPNQPQHF
TRBJ2-6	.	TRBV5-1	TRBD1	CASSFHGRGTSGANVLTF
TRBJ2-3	.	TRBV5-1	.	CASALQKSSDTQYF
TRBJ2-1	.	TRBV19	.	CASSILGATANEQFF
TRBJ1-5	.	TRBV6-5	TRBD1	CASRPPGQPNQPQHF